The sequence of this T cell receptor beta chain was determined in a study of T cell repertoires in cytomegalovirus infection. Study summary: It can be stated that public TCR beta signatures indicated CMV infection as well as a matching HLA type.

In TCRdb, the reads were re-called with MiXCR into one record per CDR3 protein. The table includes about 700,000 distinct CDR3 sequences, roughly 33% detected once. This clonotype was observed a handful of times. The antigen is not known. The study's findings and limits: Cumulative frequency of public TCR beta families picked out carriers of CMV plus the relevant HLA. Clonotypes of TCR beta that were HLA-C-restricted and CMV-specific dominated the ex vivo response.

The germline CDR1 and CDR2 sequences are MNHEY and SMNVEV (reference sequence). The CDR3 spans 15 residues. V was shortened by 4 bases and J by 1 base, with 13 bases between the two germline ends. V and J are TRBV27 and TRBJ1-1, with D perhaps TRBD1 (5 bases). The sample was cultured PBMCs, taken from culture after CMV antigen stimulation. This receptor was taken from a human donor in good health (CMV status not recorded). Some clones in this sample may be carry-over from other donors' samples. CDR3 in amino acids: CASSSPHGGNTEAFF. DNA for the CDR3: TGTGCCAGCAGTTCCCCCCATGGGGGGAACACTGAAGCTTTCTTT.